This T cell receptor (beta chain) appears in the sequencing data of a study of T-cell memory formation after mild COVID-19. This clonotype was seen a few times. Its antigen remains unknown. Germline V gene data show CDR1 as LNHDA and CDR2 as SQIVND (reference sequence). The CDR3 loop spans 15 amino acids. The V gene lost 6 bases and the J gene lost 6 bases, with 18 bases spanning the gap. General study findings and limits: Clones which contracted sat mainly in CM and EM if CD4+, and in EMRA if CD8+. There was a balanced CD4/CD8 profile in clones contracting day 15 to 85, and later expanders leaned CD4+. The authors left the SARS-CoV-2 specificity of second-wave clones peaking on day 37 unconfirmed.

cDNA libraries for TCR alpha and TCR beta, carrying sample barcodes and UMIs, came from 5'RACE with constant-segment primers. MiXCR was run by TCRdb on the 5' RACE reads, yielding one entry per CDR3 protein. This sample has 350,000 to 500,000 distinct CDR3 sequences, with about 20% found just once. This sequence joins TRBV19 and TRBJ2-1; D is possibly TRBD1 or TRBD2 (6 bases each). What was sequenced was PBMCs or a T cell subset sorted from them (not recorded which). This clonotype originated in a man younger than 30 who had mild COVID-19 (a few samples of this study predate the infection). Cell type and time point are not known. The CDR3 nucleotides are TGTGCCAGTAGATCCGGGGGCAACACGATCAATGAGCAGTTCTTC. This sequence encodes CASRSGGNTINEQFF.